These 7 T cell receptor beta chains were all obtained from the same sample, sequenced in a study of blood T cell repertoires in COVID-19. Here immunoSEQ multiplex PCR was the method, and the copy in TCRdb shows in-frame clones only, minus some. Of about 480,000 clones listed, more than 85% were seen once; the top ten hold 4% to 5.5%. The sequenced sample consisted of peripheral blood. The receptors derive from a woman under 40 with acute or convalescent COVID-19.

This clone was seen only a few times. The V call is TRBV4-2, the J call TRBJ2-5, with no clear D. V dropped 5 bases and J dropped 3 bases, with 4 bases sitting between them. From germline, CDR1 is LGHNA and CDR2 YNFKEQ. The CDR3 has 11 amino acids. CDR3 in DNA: TGTGCCAGCAGCTCCGAAGAGACCCAGTACTTC. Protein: CASSSEETQYF.

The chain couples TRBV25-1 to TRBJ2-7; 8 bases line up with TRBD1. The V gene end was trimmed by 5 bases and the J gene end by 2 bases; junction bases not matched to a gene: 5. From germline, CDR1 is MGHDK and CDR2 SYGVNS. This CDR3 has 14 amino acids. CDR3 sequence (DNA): TGTGCCAGCAGTAGAGGACAGGGAGCCTACGAGCAGTACTTC. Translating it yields CASSRGQGAYEQYF.

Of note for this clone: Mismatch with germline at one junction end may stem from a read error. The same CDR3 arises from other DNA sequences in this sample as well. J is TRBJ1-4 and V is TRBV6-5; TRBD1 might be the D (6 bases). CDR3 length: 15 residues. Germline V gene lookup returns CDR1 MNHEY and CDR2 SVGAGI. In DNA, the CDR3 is TGTGCTAGCAGTCCCTCGGACAGTAATAATGAAAAACTGTTTTTT. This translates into CASSPSDSNNEKLFF.

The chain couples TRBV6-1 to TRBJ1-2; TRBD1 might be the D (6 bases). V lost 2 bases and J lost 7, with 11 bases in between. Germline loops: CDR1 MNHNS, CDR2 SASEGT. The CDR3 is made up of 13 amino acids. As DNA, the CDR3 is TGTGCCAGCAGTGAACTACAGGGTCGTGGCTACACCTTC. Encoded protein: CASSELQGRGYTF.

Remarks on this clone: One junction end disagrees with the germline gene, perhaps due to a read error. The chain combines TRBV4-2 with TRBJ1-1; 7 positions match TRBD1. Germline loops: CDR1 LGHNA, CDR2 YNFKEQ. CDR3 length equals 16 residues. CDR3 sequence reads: CASRQAQGDVRTEAFF. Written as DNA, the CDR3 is TGTGCCAGCAGACAAGCCCAGGGGGACGTAAGGACTGAAGCTTTCTTT.

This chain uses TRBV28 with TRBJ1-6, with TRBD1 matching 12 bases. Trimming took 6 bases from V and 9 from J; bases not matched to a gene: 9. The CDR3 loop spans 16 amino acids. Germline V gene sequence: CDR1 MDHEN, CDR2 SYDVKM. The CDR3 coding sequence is TGTGCCAGCAGGCCGAAGGGGGGACAGGGGGCTTCACCCCTCCACTTT. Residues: CASRPKGGQGASPLHF.

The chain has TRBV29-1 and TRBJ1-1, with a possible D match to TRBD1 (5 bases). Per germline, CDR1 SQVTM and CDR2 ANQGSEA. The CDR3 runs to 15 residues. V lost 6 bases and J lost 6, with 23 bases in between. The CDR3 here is CSVEKTGGTDPEAFF. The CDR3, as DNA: TGCAGCGTAGAAAAAACAGGTGGAACTGACCCTGAAGCTTTCTTT.